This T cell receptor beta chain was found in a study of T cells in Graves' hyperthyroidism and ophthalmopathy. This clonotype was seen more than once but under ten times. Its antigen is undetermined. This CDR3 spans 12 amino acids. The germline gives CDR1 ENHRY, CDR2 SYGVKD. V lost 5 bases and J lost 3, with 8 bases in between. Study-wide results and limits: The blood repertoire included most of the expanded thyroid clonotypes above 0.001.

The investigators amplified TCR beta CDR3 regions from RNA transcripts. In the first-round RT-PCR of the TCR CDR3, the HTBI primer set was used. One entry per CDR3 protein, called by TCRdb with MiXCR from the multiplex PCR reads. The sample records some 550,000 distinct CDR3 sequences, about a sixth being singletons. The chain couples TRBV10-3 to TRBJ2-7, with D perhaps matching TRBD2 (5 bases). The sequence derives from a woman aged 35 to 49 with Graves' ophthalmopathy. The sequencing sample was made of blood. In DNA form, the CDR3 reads TGTGCCATCAGTTCGGGGAACTACGAGCAGTACTTC. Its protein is CAISSGNYEQYF.